This entry concerns a single T cell receptor (beta chain). What it binds is unknown. The data are from a study of beta chain features in type 1 diabetes. Study information: Across all samples, some 110 million sorted cells were examined.

General study results and limits: There was a moderate but significant shortening of TCRB CDR3s in all four CD4+ subsets of Type 1 diabetes patients. When VDJ junctions were examined, type 1 diabetes patients showed fewer insertions and more deletions.

Sequencing targeted expressed TCRB transcripts, as all isolated RNA had been reverse transcribed. Method: immunoSEQ multiplex PCR; TCRdb's copy keeps in-frame clones and lacks some. The sample shows tens of thousands of clones, roughly 30% of them seen only once. Trimming cost V 5 bases and J 2 bases, with 10 bases left between them. The CDR3 is made up of 14 amino acids. Germline V gene sequence: CDR1 SGHTA, CDR2 FQGNSA. The clonotype was recovered from a woman under 30 in good health. V is TRBV7-2 and J is TRBJ1-5; tentatively, D is TRBD1 (6 bases). The sequenced sample consisted of stem cell memory CD4+ T cells from blood. CDR3 protein: CASSIRQGNQPQHF. The CDR3, as DNA: TGTGCCAGCAGCATTAGACAGGGCAATCAGCCCCAGCATTTT.